This T cell receptor (beta chain) was profiled in a study of T-cell memory formation after mild COVID-19. This clonotype was counted between two and nine times. The CDR3 is 13 amino acids. Germline values: CDR1 MNHEY, CDR2 SVGEGT. V gave up 2 bases and J gave up 5 bases; unmatched junction bases: 2. TCRdb called the 5' RACE reads again in MiXCR, with one record for every CDR3 protein. The sample has under 550,000 distinct CDR3 sequences, roughly 18% seen once; the top ten hold under 25%. This TCR was recovered from a young man who had mild COVID-19 (a few samples of this study predate the infection). Cell type and time point are not known. Sequencing was performed on PBMCs or a T cell subset sorted from them (not recorded which). This chain joins TRBV6-2 or TRBV6-3 and TRBJ1-1, with TRBD1 identical over 7 bases. The CDR3, as DNA: TGTGCCAGCAGTTACGCGACAGGGACTGAAGCTTTCTTT. As protein: CASSYATGTEAFF.